The 19 T cell receptor beta chains below all came from one sample that was sequenced in a study of shared T cell receptors in the human thymus. The table came from immunoSEQ multiplex PCR; TCRdb's copy has only in-frame clones and leaves some out. The data hold hundreds of thousands of clones, with around 87% observed a single time. These data are also associated with another study on human thymus T cells.

Sample: thymocytes. These receptors were collected from a boy under two years old with a congenital heart defect.

This chain joins TRBV30 and TRBJ1-1; 10 nucleotides match TRBD1. With 2 bases clipped from V and 4 bases from J, the junction kept 4 bases outside the gene matches. Germline CDR1 GTSNPN, CDR2 SVGIG (reference sequence). CDR3 length: 14 residues. CDR3 DNA: TGTGCCTGGAGTTACCGGGACAGGGGCACTGAAGCTTTCTTT. This gives the protein CAWSYRDRGTEAFF.

The chain employs TRBV6-4 and TRBJ2-2; D is possibly TRBD1 (5 bases). The V gene's germline CDR1 is MRHNA and CDR2 SNTAGT. This CDR3 is built from 14 residues. V was cut by 5 bases and J by 7 bases, with 14 bases left in between. Written as DNA, the CDR3 is TGTGCCAGCAGTAAGATGACAGAGGACGGGGAGCTGTTTTTT. Protein sequence: CASSKMTEDGELFF.

V usage is TRBV11-2 and J usage is TRBJ1-3; D unresolved. The CDR3 totals 14 residues. Trimming removed 5 bases at V and 0 bases at J, with 8 bases between. Per germline, CDR1 SGHAT and CDR2 FQNNGV. CDR3 in DNA: TGTGCCAGCAGCCCGATGAGCTCTGGAAACACCATATATTTT. This gives the protein CASSPMSSGNTIYF.

The chain joins TRBV6-6 to TRBJ2-3; D unresolved. The germline gives CDR1 MNHNY, CDR2 SVGAGI (reference sequence). This CDR3 region has 13 residues. The V gene lost 4 bases and the J gene lost 6 bases, with 11 bases spanning the gap. CDR3 sequence: CASSLFARDTQYF. CDR3 DNA sequence: TGTGCCAGCAGTTTGTTTGCGAGGGATACGCAGTATTTT.

The chain recombines TRBV5-5 with TRBJ1-1, with a possible D match to TRBD1 (6 bases). With 5 bases removed from V and 4 bases from J, the gap between germline ends came to 24 bases. CDR1 SGHKS and CDR2 YYEKEE come from the germline V gene (reference sequence). The CDR3 consists of 17 residues. The CDR3 protein is CASSFTRGGRGGTEAFF. CDR3 DNA: TGTGCCAGCAGTTTCACCCGAGGGGGTAGAGGGGGCACTGAAGCTTTCTTT.

CDR3 sequence: CASTANGQEPSYEQYF. DNA of the CDR3: TGTGCCAGCACTGCCAACGGACAGGAACCCTCCTACGAGCAGTACTTC. The chain has TRBV25-1 and TRBJ2-7, with 7 nucleotides matching TRBD1. Germline CDR1 is MGHDK and CDR2 is SYGVNS. J lost 0 bases, V lost 7 bases, and 12 bases had no gene match. The CDR3 has 16 residues.

The chain is built from TRBV5-6 and TRBJ1-5; 9 bases are shared with TRBD1. Unmatched junction bases numbered 4, after V lost 2 bases and J lost 1 base. Germline V gene sequence: CDR1 SGHDT, CDR2 YYEEEE. The length of the CDR3 is 16 residues. CDR3 in DNA: TGTGCCAGCAGCTTAAACAGGGGGCCGAGCAATCAGCCCCAGCATTTT. This sequence encodes CASSLNRGPSNQPQHF. The full variable domain, completed using reference TRBV5-6 and TRBJ1-5, is DAGVTQSPTHLIKTRGQQVTLRCSPKSGHDTVSWYQQALGQGPQFIFQYYEEEERQRGNFPDRFSGHQFPNYSSELNVNALLLGDSALYLCASSLNRGPSNQPQHFGDGTRLSIL.

V gene TRBV5-1 combines with J gene TRBJ1-2; TRBD1 aligns across 7 bases. The V gene end was trimmed by 5 bases and the J gene end by 7 bases; junction bases not matched to a gene: 8. The CDR3 consists of 13 residues. Germline V lookup: CDR1 SGHRS, CDR2 YFSETQ. DNA for the CDR3: TGCGCCAGCAGGAACAGGGGCAGGGGTGGCTACACCTTC. Translating it yields CASRNRGRGGYTF.

The J gene is TRBJ2-1, the V gene TRBV6-1, with 10 bases fitting TRBD2. With V trimmed by 7 bases and J by 4 bases, 7 bases remained unmatched. CDR1 and CDR2 (germline): MNHNS, SASEGT. CDR3 size: 15 residues. CDR3 nucleotides: TGTGCCAGCATTGAGCGGACTAGCGGATACAATGAGCAGTTCTTC. Amino acid sequence: CASIERTSGYNEQFF.

The V call is TRBV10-2, the J call TRBJ2-5, with 12 bases identical to TRBD2. The trim removed 5 bases at V and 2 bases at J, leaving 15 bases unmatched. CDR3 length equals 19 residues. Germline V CDR1 and CDR2: WSHSY, SAAADI. CDR3 coding DNA: TGCGCCAGCAGTCCGTACCTACCTTCCGGGACTAGCGGGCAAGAGACCCAGTACTTC. Translation gives CASSPYLPSGTSGQETQYF.

This chain joins TRBV4-2 and TRBJ2-3, with D perhaps TRBD2 (5 bases). V was shortened by 0 bases and J by 7 bases, with 14 bases between the two germline ends. The CDR3 runs 15 residues. Germline V gene lookup returns CDR1 LGHNA and CDR2 YNFKEQ. CDR3: CASSQDLAHLNTQYF. The CDR3 DNA sequence: TGTGCCAGCAGCCAAGATCTAGCACACTTAAATACGCAGTATTTT.

This chain joins TRBV2 and TRBJ1-1, with D unclear. Trimming removed 0 bases from V and 3 bases from J, with 17 bases in between. The CDR3 contains 17 residues. Germline V CDR1 and CDR2: SNHLY, FYNNEI. The CDR3 DNA sequence: TGTGCCAGCAGTGAAGCTTACCCTTGGGAGGCGGACACTGAAGCTTTCTTT. This encodes CASSEAYPWEADTEAFF.

This clone was observed a single time. The rearrangement joins TRBV27 to TRBJ2-1; TRBD1 matches at 7 bases. Germline CDR1 reads MNHEY; CDR2 reads SMNVEV (reference sequence). J lost 5 bases, V lost 8 bases, and 3 bases had no gene match. The length of the CDR3 is 12 residues. DNA for the CDR3: TGTGCCAGCTTCGGGACAGACAATGAGCAGTTCTTC. Protein: CASFGTDNEQFF.

This clone has more than one count but fewer than ten. The rearrangement links TRBV19 to TRBJ1-3, with D perhaps matching TRBD1 (5 bases). The CDR3 covers 16 residues. Trimming pared 3 bases from V and 4 bases from J, leaving 16 bases between. CDR1 is LNHDA, CDR2 SQIVND, per germline (reference sequence). The CDR3 DNA sequence: TGTGCCAGTAGTATGGGGGACCGGGGAGGCGGAAACACCATATATTTT. This sequence encodes CASSMGDRGGGNTIYF.

The chain uses TRBV6-5 and TRBJ2-1, with 8 bases fitting TRBD1. Trimming cost V 5 bases and J 2 bases; bases outside gene matches: 2. Germline CDR1 reads MNHEY; CDR2 reads SVGAGI. This CDR3 is 14 amino acids long. CDR3 bases: TGTGCCAGCAGTGGGACAGGACCCTACAATGAGCAGTTCTTC. Its protein is CASSGTGPYNEQFF.

This chain links TRBV18 with TRBJ2-2; D possibly corresponds to TRBD1 (6 bases). This CDR3 region has 14 residues. V was trimmed by 0 bases and J by 6 bases, leaving 8 bases between them. In germline, CDR1 is KGHSH, CDR2 LQKENI. The DNA of the CDR3 is TGTGCCAGCTCACCACCGGGGGCCTCCGGGGAGCTGTTTTTT. Its protein product is CASSPPGASGELFF.

The rearrangement links TRBV7-9 to TRBJ1-3; perhaps TRBD1 as D (6 bases). The CDR3 has 14 amino acids. Germline V gives CDR1 SEHNR, CDR2 FQNEAQ (reference sequence). V lost 5 bases and J 4 bases, leaving 12 bases between the germline ends. The CDR3: CASSRGARGNTIYF. The CDR3 DNA follows: TGTGCCAGCAGCCGGGGGGCGAGGGGAAACACCATATATTTT. Drawing the rest from reference TRBV7-9 and TRBJ1-3, the complete variable domain is DTGVSQNPRHKITKRGQNVTFRCDPISEHNRLYWYRQTLGQGPEFLTYFQNEAQLEKSRLLSDRFSAERPKGSFSTLEIQRTEQGDSAMYLCASSRGARGNTIYFGEGSWLTVV.

This chain links TRBV11-2 with TRBJ2-4; D unclear. V gave up 4 bases and J gave up 0 bases, with 13 bases separating them. CDR1 is SGHAT and CDR2 is FQNNGV in the germline V gene. CDR3 size: 16 residues. The CDR3 sequence: CASSSPPGGAKNIQYF. CDR3 sequence (DNA): TGTGCCAGCAGCTCGCCCCCCGGCGGAGCCAAAAACATTCAGTACTTC.

The V call is TRBV2, the J call TRBJ2-7; D unclear. The CDR3 covers 15 residues. V lost 0 bases and J lost 2, with 11 bases in between. CDR1 and CDR2 from the germline V gene are SNHLY and FYNNEI. CDR3 protein: CASSEAGGTTYEQYF. The CDR3 DNA follows: TGTGCCAGCAGTGAAGCTGGTGGAACTACCTACGAGCAGTACTTC.